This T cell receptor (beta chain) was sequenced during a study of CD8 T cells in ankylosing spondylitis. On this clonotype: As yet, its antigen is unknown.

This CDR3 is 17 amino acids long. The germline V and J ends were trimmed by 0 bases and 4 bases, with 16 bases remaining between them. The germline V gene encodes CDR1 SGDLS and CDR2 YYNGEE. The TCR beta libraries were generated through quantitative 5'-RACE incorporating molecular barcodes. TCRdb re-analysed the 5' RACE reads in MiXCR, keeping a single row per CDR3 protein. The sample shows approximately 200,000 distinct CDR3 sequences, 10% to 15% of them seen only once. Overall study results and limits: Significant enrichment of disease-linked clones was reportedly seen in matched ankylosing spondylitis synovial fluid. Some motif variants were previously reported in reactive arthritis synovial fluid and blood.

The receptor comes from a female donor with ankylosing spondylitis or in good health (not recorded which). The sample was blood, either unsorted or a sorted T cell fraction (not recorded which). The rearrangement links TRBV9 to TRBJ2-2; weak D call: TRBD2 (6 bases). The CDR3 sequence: CASSVEGLRPATGELFF. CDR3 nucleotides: TGTGCCAGCAGCGTAGAGGGACTCCGACCAGCCACCGGGGAGCTGTTTTTT.